The T cell receptor (beta chain) described here comes from a study of T-cell memory formation after mild COVID-19. Across the study: Each donor largely had its own TCR clusters.

Germline CDR1 is SGHNT and CDR2 is YYREEE (reference sequence). V lost 5 bases, J lost 9 bases, and 12 bases lay in between. The CDR3 runs to 11 residues. Concerning this clonotype itself: Antigen unknown.

General study results and limits: Mainly in CM and EM were contracting CD4+ clones; CD8+ were in EMRA.

Using its own MiXCR run on the 5' RACE reads, TCRdb lists one record per CDR3 protein. The data show about 400,000 distinct CDR3 sequences, with roughly a quarter seen just once and approximately 14% held by the top ten. The source is an adult woman who had mild COVID-19 (a few samples of this study predate the infection). Cell type and time point are not known. The chain uses TRBV5-4 and TRBJ2-7; D could derive from TRBD1 or TRBD2 (5 bases each). The sample was PBMCs or a T cell subset sorted from them (not recorded which). Here the CDR3 reads CASSSGDRQYF. CDR3 nucleotide sequence: TGTGCCAGCAGTTCCGGGGACCGGCAGTACTTC. Together with reference TRBV5-4 and TRBJ2-7, the CDR3 gives the full variable domain: ETGVTQSPTHLIKTRGQQVTLRCSSQSGHNTVSWYQQALGQGPQFIFQYYREEENGRGNFPPRFSGLQFPNYSSELNVNALELDDSALYLCASSSGDRQYFGPGTRLTVT.